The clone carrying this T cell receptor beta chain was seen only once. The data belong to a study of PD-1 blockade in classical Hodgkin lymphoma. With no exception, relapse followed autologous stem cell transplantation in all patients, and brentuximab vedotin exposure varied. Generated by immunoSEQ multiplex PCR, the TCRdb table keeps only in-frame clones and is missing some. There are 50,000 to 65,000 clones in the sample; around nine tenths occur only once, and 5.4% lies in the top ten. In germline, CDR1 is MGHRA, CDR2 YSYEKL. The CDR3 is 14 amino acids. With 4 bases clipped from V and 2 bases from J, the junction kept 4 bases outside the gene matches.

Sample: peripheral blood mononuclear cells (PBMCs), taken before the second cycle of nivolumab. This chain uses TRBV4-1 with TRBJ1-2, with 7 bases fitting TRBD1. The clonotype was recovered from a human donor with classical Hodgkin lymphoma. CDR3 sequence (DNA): TGCGCCAGCAGCCTCCTACAGGGGAACTATGGCTACACCTTC. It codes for CASSLLQGNYGYTF.